The 32 T cell receptor beta chains in this list originate from one sample, sequenced in a study of beta chain features in type 1 diabetes. The entirety of the isolated RNA underwent reverse transcription, so expressed TCRB transcripts were sequenced. Clones were read by immunoSEQ multiplex PCR, and TCRdb kept only the in-frame ones, dropping some. This table has about 230,000 clones, over 9.5% appearing once. Source material: naive CD4+ T cells from blood. The receptors originated from a woman aged 18-29 years in good health.

This clone was counted between two and nine times. The chain uses TRBV6-5 and TRBJ1-6; 10 nucleotides match TRBD1. Germline-derived CDR1 and CDR2 are MNHEY and SVGAGI. The V and J ends lost 4 bases and 9 bases, in that order; junction bases with no gene match: 6. The CDR3 runs 15 residues. The CDR3 loop reads CASSSRQGAGSPLHF. The CDR3 DNA reads TGTGCCAGCAGTTCCAGACAGGGGGCCGGTTCACCCCTCCACTTT.

This clone was counted between two and nine times. The J gene is TRBJ1-2, the V gene TRBV6-4, with D maybe TRBD1 (6 bases). The CDR3 sequence is 19 residues long. CDR1 MRHNA and CDR2 SNTAGT come from the germline V gene. V was cut by 0 bases and J by 4 bases, with 24 bases left in between. The CDR3 region is CASSDSMGGRRLFSYGYTF. DNA of the CDR3: TGTGCCAGCAGTGACTCGATGGGGGGGCGACGACTTTTTAGCTATGGCTACACCTTC.

The chain combines TRBV5-1 with TRBJ2-5; a possible D gene is TRBD2 (7 bases). V was clipped by 1 base and J by 5 bases, with 15 bases between them. CDR1 is SGHRS, CDR2 YFSETQ, per germline. This CDR3 has 15 amino acids. Written as DNA, the CDR3 is TGCGCCAGCAGCTTGAGAGGGGGGGCCGCGGAGACCCAGTACTTC. It encodes CASSLRGGAAETQYF.

This clone was seen a few times. The identical CDR3 is also encoded by other nucleotide sequences in the sample. CDR3 in DNA: TGCGCCAGCAGCCAGGAATACAGGGGACAACAAGAGACCCAGTACTTC. As protein: CASSQEYRGQQETQYF. The chain couples TRBV4-1 to TRBJ2-5, with 7 bases identical to TRBD1. The CDR3 is 16 residues long. V was clipped by 3 bases and J by 2 bases; unmatched bases: 9. Germline V gene data show CDR1 as MGHRA and CDR2 as YSYEKL.

This clone was seen only a few times. The chain is built from TRBV6-1 and TRBJ2-7, with D possibly being TRBD1 (5 bases). The CDR3 has 12 residues. Deletions cut 4 bases from V and 4 bases from J, with 8 bases between. CDR1 MNHNS and CDR2 SASEGT come from the germline V gene. As DNA, the CDR3 is TGTGCCAGCAGTGGGGGCGCTTACGAGCAGTACTTC. It yields the protein CASSGGAYEQYF.

The CDR3 DNA reads TGTGCCAGCTCTCCGGGGGACAGCTACAATGAGCAGTTCTTC. This translates into CASSPGDSYNEQFF. J is TRBJ2-1 and V is TRBV19, with a weak D call TRBD1 (7 bases). The CDR3 contains 14 residues. Germline CDR1 LNHDA, CDR2 SQIVND (reference sequence). The V end lost 9 bases, the J end lost 3 bases, and 15 bases lay between the germline ends. Drawing the rest from reference TRBV19 and TRBJ2-1, the complete variable domain is DGGITQSPKYLFRKEGQNVTLSCEQNLNHDAMYWYRQDPGQGLRLIYYSQIVNDFQKGDIAEGYSVSREKKESFPLTVTSAQKNPTAFYLCASSPGDSYNEQFFGPGTRLTVL.

The V gene is TRBV7-6, the J gene TRBJ1-2; TRBD1 matches at 8 bases. With V trimmed by 5 bases and J by 4 bases, 6 bases remained unmatched. This CDR3 contains 14 residues. CDR1 SGHVS and CDR2 FNYEAQ come from the germline V gene. CDR3 nucleotide sequence: TGTGCCAGCAGCCAAGGACAGGGCTCCTATGGCTACACCTTC. Its translation: CASSQGQGSYGYTF.

Only a few counts were recorded for this clone. The chain couples TRBV19 to TRBJ2-3; TRBD2 aligns across 7 bases. The CDR3 sequence is 15 residues long. The junction had 6 bases not matched to a gene; V was cut back by 1 base and J by 5 bases. Germline values: CDR1 LNHDA, CDR2 SQIVND (reference sequence). CDR3: CASSIGAGWGDTQYF. As DNA, the CDR3 is TGTGCCAGTAGTATAGGAGCGGGGTGGGGAGATACGCAGTATTTT.

This chain connects TRBV6-5 to TRBJ1-5; the D gene is possibly TRBD1 (6 bases). Germline values: CDR1 MNHEY, CDR2 SVGAGI. The CDR3 totals 15 residues. V was pared by 7 bases and J by 16 bases, with 29 bases between. The CDR3 reads CASTAPHSVGTSLHF. CDR3 nucleotide sequence: TGTGCCAGCACCGCTCCCCACAGCGTTGGGACAAGTTTACATTTT.

This rearrangement joins TRBV5-1 to TRBJ1-1, with D uncertain. The CDR3 totals 15 residues. V lost 8 bases and J lost 1, with 18 bases in between. Germline CDR1 reads SGHRS; CDR2 reads YFSETQ. The CDR3 coding sequence is TGCGCCAGTTCAGCGGACCTACTTGGGAACACTGAAGCTTTCTTT. Amino acid sequence: CASSADLLGNTEAFF.

The chain employs TRBV10-3 and TRBJ1-1; D gene unclear. CDR1 is ENHRY, CDR2 SYGVKD, per germline. The V end lost 5 bases, the J end lost 0 bases, and 10 bases lay between the germline ends. CDR3 length: 14 residues. The DNA for the CDR3 is TGTGCCATCAGTTACAGCTCCCTGAACACTGAAGCTTTCTTT. Amino acid sequence: CAISYSSLNTEAFF.

The CDR3 region has the DNA TGCGCCAGCAGCTTGGCTAGCGCCTTTGGTAATGAGCAGTTCTTC. Amino acid sequence: CASSLASAFGNEQFF. The V gene is TRBV5-1, the J gene TRBJ2-1, with D possibly being TRBD2 (6 bases). Germline-derived CDR1 and CDR2 are SGHRS and YFSETQ. Trimming left V 0 bases short and J 7 bases short, with 14 bases between. The CDR3 is 15 residues long.

V and J are TRBV14 and TRBJ2-7, with TRBD2 matching 7 bases. Germline V gene sequence: CDR1 SGHDN, CDR2 FVKESK. Trimming removed 4 bases from V and 7 bases from J; junction bases left unmatched: 16. The CDR3 consists of 16 residues. The DNA for the CDR3 is TGTGCCAGCAGCCCCTGGGGGGGAGTCGGGCCGGGGGAGCAGTACTTC. It encodes CASSPWGGVGPGEQYF.

The genes are TRBV2 and TRBJ2-7; possible D gene TRBD1, 7 bases. Trimming pared 6 bases from V and 2 bases from J, leaving 11 bases between. CDR3 length equals 13 residues. Per the germline V gene, CDR1 is SNHLY and CDR2 is FYNNEI. CDR3: CASRGGQTYEQYF. The CDR3 DNA follows: TGTGCCAGCAGGGGGGGACAGACCTACGAGCAGTACTTC.

Here the CDR3 reads CAWSVPRASYEQYF. As DNA, the CDR3 is TGTGCCTGGAGTGTACCCAGGGCCTCCTACGAGCAGTACTTC. The chain couples TRBV30 to TRBJ2-7; D is perhaps TRBD1 (5 bases). The CDR3 is 14 residues long. Trimming pared 0 bases from V and 0 bases from J, leaving 9 bases between. CDR1 and CDR2 (germline): GTSNPN, SVGIG (reference sequence).

V and J are TRBV21-1 and TRBJ1-5; the table's D call, TRBD1, was not checked against the DNA. TRBV21-1 is listed as a pseudogene. The CDR3 is made up of 15 amino acids. In DNA, the CDR3 is TGTGCCAGCAGCAAAGGCCAACATAGCAATCAGCCCCAGCATTTT. Translated, it gives CASSKGQHSNQPQHF.

The chain has TRBV13 and TRBJ2-7; weak D call: TRBD1 (5 bases). The CDR3 totals 12 residues. Germline CDR1 PRHDT, CDR2 FYEKMQ (reference sequence). Trimming stripped 5 bases from V and 6 bases from J, with 11 bases between. CDR3 nucleotide sequence: TGTGCCAGCAGCACCAGGGTTGGCGAGCAGTACTTC. This codes for CASSTRVGEQYF.

The genes are TRBV19 and TRBJ2-1; D is uncertain. The V gene's germline CDR1 is LNHDA and CDR2 SQIVND (reference sequence). V lost 0 bases and J lost 6, with 15 bases in between. This CDR3 comprises 16 residues. The CDR3 DNA is TGTGCCAGTAGTATAGATCCTAGGCTAGGCGGCAATGAGCAGTTCTTC. Residues: CASSIDPRLGGNEQFF.

The sample holds a few counts of this clone. The chain employs TRBV13 and TRBJ2-2; 9 bases are shared with TRBD1. V trimming: 2 bases; J trimming: 1 base; junction bases outside the gene matches: 5. This CDR3 has 17 amino acids. The germline V gene has CDR1 PRHDT and CDR2 FYEKMQ (reference sequence). CDR3 sequence reads: CASSLPEGQGNTGELFF. As DNA, the CDR3 is TGTGCCAGCAGCTTACCCGAGGGACAGGGGAACACCGGGGAGCTGTTTTTT.

The V gene is TRBV11-2, the J gene TRBJ2-3, with 9 bases fitting TRBD2. Germline V lookup: CDR1 SGHAT, CDR2 FQNNGV. This CDR3 comprises 16 residues. J lost 3 bases, V lost 1 base, and 5 bases had no gene match. CDR3 in DNA: TGTGCCAGCAGCTTAGTGACTAGCGGACGGACAGATACGCAGTATTTT. Amino acid sequence: CASSLVTSGRTDTQYF. Together with reference TRBV11-2 and TRBJ2-3, the CDR3 gives the full variable domain: EAGVAQSPRYKIIEKRQSVAFWCNPISGHATLYWYQQILGQGPKLLIQFQNNGVVDDSQLPKDRFSAERLKGVDSTLKIQPAKLEDSAVYLCASSLVTSGRTDTQYFGPGTRLTVL.

This clone was counted only a few times. Written as DNA, the CDR3 is TGTGCCAGCAGTAAGAACAGGGTTAATGAAAAACTGTTTTTT. It translates to CASSKNRVNEKLFF. The V call is TRBV25-1, the J call TRBJ1-4; a possible D gene is TRBD1 (6 bases). Germline CDR1 MGHDK, CDR2 SYGVNS. Trimming took off 5 bases at V and 4 bases at J, with 11 bases between the two ends. There are 14 residues in the CDR3.

This clone appeared a few times. This sequence joins TRBV6-5 and TRBJ2-7, with 14 bases lining up with TRBD2. The V gene end was trimmed by 4 bases and the J gene end by 4 bases; junction bases not matched to a gene: 6. The CDR3 length is 16 residues. Germline CDR1 MNHEY, CDR2 SVGAGI. CDR3 nucleotides: TGTGCCAGCAGTTTACGACTAGCGGGAGGGCCGTACGAGCAGTACTTC. The encoded protein is CASSLRLAGGPYEQYF.

The table lists this clone with a few counts. The chain combines TRBV5-6 with TRBJ1-2; no firm D call. The V gene's germline CDR1 is SGHDT and CDR2 YYEEEE. The CDR3 is made up of 13 amino acids. V lost 0 bases and J lost 5, with 8 bases in between. The CDR3 DNA follows: TGTGCCAGCAGCTTGGCACAGTCTTATGGCTACACCTTC. As protein: CASSLAQSYGYTF.

The CDR3 loop is CASPGYTEAFF. CDR3 in DNA: TGTGCCAGTCCAGGGTACACTGAAGCTTTCTTT. The chain is built from TRBV6-1 and TRBJ1-1; TRBD1 might be the D (5 bases). V was cut by 9 bases and J by 3 bases, with 8 bases left in between. The length of the CDR3 is 11 residues. Germline V lookup: CDR1 MNHNS, CDR2 SASEGT.

In its sample, this clone was seen a few times. The chain uses TRBV5-4 and TRBJ2-1; 11 bases agree with TRBD2. Trimming removed 5 bases from V and 4 bases from J; junction bases left unmatched: 5. CDR3 length: 15 residues. The germline CDR1 and CDR2 sequences are SGHNT and YYREEE (reference sequence). The CDR3 DNA sequence: TGTGCCAGCAGGGTAGCGGGAGGGCTTTACAATGAGCAGTTCTTC. Its protein product is CASRVAGGLYNEQFF. Full variable domain (missing parts from reference TRBV5-4 and TRBJ2-1): ETGVTQSPTHLIKTRGQQVTLRCSSQSGHNTVSWYQQALGQGPQFIFQYYREEENGRGNFPPRFSGLQFPNYSSELNVNALELDDSALYLCASRVAGGLYNEQFFGPGTRLTVL.

This clone came up a few times. J is TRBJ2-3 and V is TRBV2; tentative D call: TRBD1 (5 bases). CDR3 length: 13 amino acids. V was trimmed by 6 bases and J by 2 bases, leaving 9 bases between them. Germline V gene data show CDR1 as SNHLY and CDR2 as FYNNEI. The DNA of the CDR3 is TGTGCCAGCAGAGCAGGGTACACAGATACGCAGTATTTT. Amino acid sequence: CASRAGYTDTQYF.

This chain links TRBV25-1 with TRBJ2-7; D remains ambiguous. Germline V CDR1 and CDR2: MGHDK, SYGVNS. The germline V and J ends were trimmed by 2 bases and 5 bases, with 7 bases remaining between them. The CDR3 extends over 12 amino acids. The CDR3 region has the DNA TGTGCCAGCAGTGAAAGTAGTAACGAGCAGTACTTC. It specifies CASSESSNEQYF.

Ten or more counts support this clone. The chain uses TRBV7-2 and TRBJ1-5; TRBD1 matches 12 bases. The germline V gene has CDR1 SGHTA and CDR2 FQGNSA. With 4 bases clipped from V and 7 bases from J, the junction kept 5 bases outside the gene matches. CDR3 length equals 15 residues. The CDR3 reads CASSSGTGGWQPQHF. CDR3 sequence (DNA): TGTGCCAGCAGCTCAGGGACAGGGGGCTGGCAGCCCCAGCATTTT.

This clone appeared a few times. V and J are TRBV15 and TRBJ2-7; no clear D gene. Between the trimmed V and J ends, which lost 3 bases and 4 bases, there was a span of 13 bases. The CDR3 totals 14 residues. From germline, CDR1 is LNHNV and CDR2 YYDKDF (reference sequence). CDR3 residues: CATSSLPGRYEQYF. The CDR3 DNA reads TGTGCCACCAGCAGTCTTCCAGGTCGTTACGAGCAGTACTTC.

A few counts support this clone. This rearrangement joins TRBV14 to TRBJ1-2; 9 nucleotides align to TRBD1. Trimming took 3 bases from V and 7 from J; bases not matched to a gene: 12. CDR1 and CDR2 (germline): SGHDN, FVKESK. The CDR3 runs 16 residues. The CDR3 loop is CASSHPTPGQGTGYTF. DNA for the CDR3: TGTGCCAGCAGCCATCCTACACCGGGACAGGGTACTGGCTACACCTTC.

This clone has just a few counts. The V call is TRBV10-3, the J call TRBJ1-1; 9 bases line up with TRBD1. Unmatched junction bases numbered 8, after V lost 8 bases and J lost 10 bases. Looked up from germline, CDR1 is ENHRY and CDR2 is SYGVKD. This CDR3 contains 12 residues. DNA for the CDR3: TGTGCCATCTACGGGACAGGGCAGGCAGCTTTCTTT. This gives the protein CAIYGTGQAAFF.

The sample holds a few counts of this clone. This chain uses TRBV10-3 with TRBJ1-1; a weak D match, TRBD1 (6 bases). The CDR3 runs to 14 residues. The germline V and J ends were trimmed by 2 bases and 8 bases, with 15 bases remaining between them. Per germline, CDR1 ENHRY and CDR2 SYGVKD. For the CDR3, the DNA is TGTGCCATCAGTGAGGCCGTTCGGGGGGCAGAAGCTTTCTTT. It encodes CAISEAVRGAEAFF.